This T cell receptor beta chain was profiled in a study of T cell changes during pregnancy in multiple sclerosis (dated by TCRdb to the late 2010s). Concerning the study at large: In women with multiple sclerosis, the researchers looked at how the T cell repertoire shifted as pregnancy progressed.

Inclusive of the bounding cysteine and phenylalanine, the CDR3 is 13 residues long. The retained sequence is limited to the CDR3, 39 bases, with the frame set at the first base. The germline V end is reduced by 6 bases and the J end by 4 bases; junction bases left unmatched: 2. The germline V gene provides CDR1 MDHEN and CDR2 SYDVKM. Details on this clone: Its antigen specificity is not known. Base qualities were left out, and no much larger clone turns up one base away.

The library was made by the immunoSEQ multiplex PCR assay. The clones in this table, taken by TCRdb from immuneACCESS, are in-frame only. Not every clone is retained; where verified, under half of the shortfall comes from an unresolved V gene, and the cause of the rest is unknown. The sample profile shows around 96,000 clones; approximately 94% of them were found once. Clones ranked in the top ten supply around 2.2% of the sample. The source was peripheral blood, collected in the third trimester of pregnancy. Recombination connected TRBV28 to TRBJ1-5, with 8 bases in between that match TRBD1. The receptor was derived from a female donor with multiple sclerosis, enrolled in a pregnancy study. The CDR3 protein is CASRRQGNQPQHF. The DNA sequence reads TGTGCCAGCAGGAGACAGGGGAATCAGCCCCAGCATTTT.